This T cell receptor (beta chain) is drawn from a study of OX40 agonist ivuxolimab in advanced cancers. Whole-study context: It was ivuxolimab, an agonistic anti-OX40 (CD134) antibody, that patients were treated with. Cancers in dose escalation were hepatocellular, melanoma, renal cell and head and neck.

Study-level findings and limits: Blood T cells, both CD4+ and CD8+, expanded clonally by week 6 at 0.1 to 3.0 mg/kg.

The protocol was immunoSEQ multiplex PCR, while the TCRdb copy is restricted to in-frame clones and leaves out a portion. The sample contains tens of thousands of clones, 88% of which appear only once. Worth noting for this clone: Its target is not known.

Germline V gene data show CDR1 as SGHRS and CDR2 as YFSETQ. This CDR3 has 14 amino acids. The V gene lost 0 bases and the J gene lost 6 bases, with 10 bases spanning the gap. Samples of blood were obtained at baseline, on cycle 4 day 1, and on cycle 7 day 1. The clonotype was recovered from an adult with an advanced solid tumor such as melanoma, head and neck, liver or kidney cancer. This specimen was CD4+ or CD8+ T cells sorted from blood, taken in a trial of the OX40 agonist ivuxolimab. The V gene is TRBV5-1, the J gene TRBJ2-1; D not resolved. CDR3 nucleotides: TGCGCCAGCAGCTTGGTGTCCCAGATCAATGAGCAGTTCTTC. Protein sequence: CASSLVSQINEQFF.